These 13 T cell receptor beta chains came from one sample sequenced in a study of Ad26.COV2.S vaccination and SARS-CoV-2 variants. The method was immunoSEQ multiplex PCR; TCRdb's version includes in-frame clones alone and lacks a portion of them. The sample records roughly 420,000 clones, roughly 89% being singletons. Treatment specified: some 19 received Ad26.COV2.S at low or high dose, single or two shots; roughly five received placebo; per-sample allocation not given. Vaccine and placebo recipients were sampled on day 63 after the first injection. The sequences come from peripheral blood, collected in a trial of Ad26.COV2.S vaccine versus placebo. Source of these receptors: a person between 18 and 60 years old who received the Ad26.COV2.S COVID-19 vaccine or a placebo.

The chain employs TRBV27 and TRBJ2-5; D ambiguous. The CDR3 runs 13 residues. V was clipped by 2 bases and J by 0 bases, with 4 bases between them. Germline lookup yields CDR1 MNHEY and CDR2 SMNVEV (reference sequence). The CDR3 sequence is CASSLRNQETQYF. The CDR3, as DNA: TGTGCCAGCAGTTTACGCAACCAAGAGACCCAGTACTTC.

The chain is built from TRBV7-9 and TRBJ2-3, with 13 bases identical to TRBD2. The germline CDR1 and CDR2 sequences are SEHNR and FQNEAQ (reference sequence). The CDR3 is 17 residues long. The trim removed 5 bases at V and 3 bases at J, leaving 8 bases unmatched. The CDR3 loop reads CASSHGTSGTATDTQYF. The CDR3 DNA follows: TGTGCCAGCAGCCACGGGACTAGCGGGACTGCTACAGATACGCAGTATTTT.

In this sample, this clone turned up once. V gene TRBV29-1 combines with J gene TRBJ2-3; possible D gene TRBD2, 5 bases. From germline, CDR1 is SQVTM and CDR2 ANQGSEA. V lost 2 bases and J 0 bases, leaving 18 bases between the germline ends. The CDR3 is made up of 17 amino acids. CDR3 residues: CSVEPWAGSESTDTQYF. CDR3 in DNA: TGCAGCGTTGAACCCTGGGCGGGCAGCGAAAGCACAGATACGCAGTATTTT.

This rearrangement joins TRBV6-2 or TRBV6-3 to TRBJ2-1; TRBD2 matches at 9 bases. The V gene's germline CDR1 is MNHEY and CDR2 SVGEGT. The CDR3 spans 18 residues. V lost 5 bases, J lost 4 bases, and 15 bases stayed unmatched. CDR3 loop: CASSPMGSSGRRYNEQFF. CDR3 sequence (DNA): TGTGCCAGCAGTCCCATGGGGAGTAGCGGGAGACGGTACAATGAGCAGTTCTTC.

This clone has a handful of counts. The chain is built from TRBV7-3 and TRBJ2-1, with D uncertain. This CDR3 has 13 residues. From germline, CDR1 is SGHTA and CDR2 FQGTGA. V lost 4 bases and J lost 4, with 8 bases in between. The CDR3 loop is CASSSGVYNEQFF. The DNA for the CDR3 is TGTGCCAGCAGCTCTGGGGTATACAATGAGCAGTTCTTC.

The gene calls are TRBV18 and TRBJ1-6; D might be TRBD1 (6 bases). The CDR3 runs 15 residues. V lost 2 bases, J lost 7 bases, and 12 bases lay in between. Germline CDR1 KGHSH, CDR2 LQKENI. The CDR3 nucleotides are TGTGCCAGCTCACCATCGTCAGGGGTCAATTCACCCCTCCACTTT. As protein: CASSPSSGVNSPLHF.

The CDR3 is CASSQVPPQLAGAYNEQFF. In nucleotides, the CDR3 is TGTGCCAGCAGCCAAGTCCCCCCTCAACTAGCGGGGGCGTACAATGAGCAGTTCTTC. This sequence joins TRBV4-2 and TRBJ2-1; 11 nucleotides align to TRBD2. V shed 1 base, J shed 4 bases, and the junction held 12 bases outside the gene matches. Germline assignment: CDR1 LGHNA and CDR2 YNFKEQ. The CDR3 is 19 amino acids.

The CDR3 nucleotides read TGTGCCAGCAGCTCCCAAGCCCCGGCCGGGGCCAACGTCCTGACTTTC. It yields the protein CASSSQAPAGANVLTF. This chain links TRBV5-4 with TRBJ2-6, with D unclear. The V gene lost 3 bases and the J gene lost 4 bases, with 14 bases spanning the gap. The CDR3 contains 16 residues. Germline CDR1 reads SGHNT; CDR2 reads YYREEE (reference sequence).

This clone was observed once. The chain recombines TRBV19 with TRBJ1-6; D gene uncertain. V lost 7 bases, J lost 5 bases, and 12 bases lay in between. Germline V gene lookup returns CDR1 LNHDA and CDR2 SQIVND (reference sequence). CDR3 length equals 14 residues. In nucleotides, the CDR3 is TGTGCCAGTAAAACGGGAGGGAATAATTCACCCCTCCACTTT. It encodes CASKTGGNNSPLHF.

This chain connects TRBV5-6 to TRBJ2-5; 14 bases align to TRBD2. Germline V gives CDR1 SGHDT, CDR2 YYEEEE. This CDR3 has 18 residues. V lost 0 bases and J lost 4; bases outside the gene matches: 8. The CDR3 spells CASSLGTSGGPPRETQYF. DNA of the CDR3: TGTGCCAGCAGCTTGGGGACTAGCGGGGGGCCCCCGAGAGAGACCCAGTACTTC.

The chain combines TRBV7-8 with TRBJ1-5; no reliable D call. The V end lost 1 base, the J end lost 2 bases, and 6 bases lay between the germline ends. The CDR3 contains 14 residues. CDR1 SGHVS and CDR2 FQNEAQ come from the germline V gene. CDR3 residues: CASSLVIGNQPQHF. In DNA, the CDR3 is TGTGCCAGCAGCTTAGTCATTGGCAATCAGCCCCAGCATTTT.

The chain has TRBV28 and TRBJ1-2, with D maybe TRBD1 (6 bases). This CDR3 has 15 residues. CDR1 and CDR2 (germline): MDHEN, SYDVKM. Trimming pared 4 bases from V and 5 bases from J, leaving 17 bases between. For the CDR3, the DNA is TGTGCCAGCAGTTCCCCCTCCGGGACACCTTATGGCTACACCTTC. Protein: CASSSPSGTPYGYTF.

This chain links TRBV2 with TRBJ2-1; a weak D match, TRBD2 (6 bases). V lost 6 bases and J 7 bases, leaving 19 bases between the germline ends. Germline-derived CDR1 and CDR2 are SNHLY and FYNNEI. This CDR3 is built from 15 residues. CDR3 protein: CASRTGSMGVNEQFF. The CDR3 DNA reads TGTGCCAGCAGGACCGGGAGTATGGGCGTAAATGAGCAGTTCTTC.